This T cell receptor beta chain was obtained from a study of blood T cell repertoires in COVID-19. Study summary: The United States, Italy and Spain were the sources of the acute and convalescent COVID-19 samples. In each case, the material was cDNA or gDNA derived from T cells, B-cell-depleted T cells, or PBMCs.

Original processing notes: Nucleated cell counts were estimated from reference gene primer amplification. The table came from immunoSEQ multiplex PCR; TCRdb's copy has only in-frame clones and leaves some out. V and J calls and clone size are given by that table; D and trimming were obtained from the DNA. Of approximately 130,000 clones listed, roughly 86% are singletons. With 2 bases removed from V and 0 bases from J, the gap between germline ends came to 11 bases. Germline V CDR1 and CDR2: SGHKS, YYEKEE (reference sequence). The CDR3 covers 15 residues. The V call is TRBV5-5, the J call TRBJ2-5; D unclear. The sequencing sample was made of peripheral blood. The source of this sequence is a woman in her forties or fifties who had recovered from COVID-19. Here the CDR3 reads CASSFFLEYQETQYF. As DNA, the CDR3 is TGTGCCAGCAGCTTTTTTCTCGAGTACCAAGAGACCCAGTACTTC.